Following are 5 T cell receptor beta chains from one sample sequenced in a study of post-analysis software for immune sequencing data. Unique molecular identifiers had been added to the TCR beta cDNA libraries. TCRdb called the PCR reads again in MiXCR, with one record for every CDR3 protein. The table shows hundreds of thousands of distinct CDR3 sequences, with roughly 58% occurring only once. No antigens are known for them. Study observations and caveats: Included in a set of a handful of TRBV segments more frequent in patients than controls were TRBV5-6, TRBV5-1 and TRBV20-1.

The sample comprised blood. The receptors stem from a girl between 5 and 17 years old with multiple sclerosis.

The CDR3 nucleotides read TGCGCCAGCAGCGCCCCCGGGACCCCCTCTTCCGAGCAGTACTTC. Amino acids: CASSAPGTPSSEQYF. The chain joins TRBV5-1 to TRBJ2-5, with D tentatively TRBD1 or TRBD2 (5 bases each). The better agreement between TRBJ2-7 and the DNA end casts doubt on the J call. Germline CDR1 is SGHRS and CDR2 is YFSETQ. The CDR3 is made up of 15 amino acids.

Written as DNA, the CDR3 is TGTGCCAGCAGTTCTCCGGCCCGATTGGGCTGGGAGCAGTACTTC. It yields the protein CASSSPARLGWEQYF. V usage is TRBV27 and J usage is TRBJ2-5; TRBD2 might be the D (5 bases). This CDR3 is 15 amino acids long. Germline V gene data show CDR1 as MNHEY and CDR2 as SMNVEV (reference sequence). With 4 bases removed from V and 11 bases from J, the gap between germline ends came to 23 bases.

Ten or more counts support this clonotype. The gene calls are TRBV5-6 and TRBJ2-3; no clear D gene. The ends were cut back, 4 bases at V and 1 base at J, with 13 bases in the middle. CDR1 is SGHDT and CDR2 is YYEEEE in the germline V gene. The CDR3 has 15 amino acids. The CDR3 bases are TGTGCCAGCAGCAGCTCACAGTCGGGCACAGATACGCAGTATTTT. It encodes CASSSSQSGTDTQYF. Full variable domain (missing parts from reference TRBV5-6 and TRBJ2-3): DAGVTQSPTHLIKTRGQQVTLRCSPKSGHDTVSWYQQALGQGPQFIFQYYEEEERQRGNFPDRFSGHQFPNYSSELNVNALLLGDSALYLCASSSSQSGTDTQYFGPGTRLTVL.

This clonotype was detected only a few times. This chain connects TRBV5-1 to TRBJ2-7, with 7 bases that match TRBD1. J gave up 2 bases and V 0 bases, and 5 bases lay outside the gene matches. Germline loops: CDR1 SGHRS, CDR2 YFSETQ. This CDR3 contains 15 residues. The CDR3 is CASSLGQGETYEQYF. The CDR3 DNA is TGCGCCAGCAGCTTGGGGCAGGGGGAGACCTACGAGCAGTACTTC.

The chain is built from TRBV6-2 or TRBV6-3 and TRBJ2-3, with no clear D. The CDR3 loop spans 12 amino acids. Per the germline V gene, CDR1 is MNHEY and CDR2 is SVGEGT. The germline V and J ends were trimmed by 11 bases and 5 bases, with 14 bases remaining between them. The CDR3 here is CAGGPKQDTQYF. The CDR3 coding sequence is TGTGCCGGCGGCCCGAAACAAGATACGCAGTATTTT.